What follows are 5 T cell receptor beta chains derived from one specimen sequenced in a study of beta chain features in type 1 diabetes. Points from the study as a whole: When Type 1 diabetes patients were examined, their TCRB CDR3s proved moderately but significantly shorter in all four CD4+ subsets.

Their recognized antigens are unknown. Every bit of the isolated RNA underwent reverse transcription, so sequencing read expressed TCRB transcripts. Data came from immunoSEQ multiplex PCR; TCRdb stores just in-frame clones and leaves some out. The sample consists of approximately 160,000 clones, roughly 60% of them appearing once. The sequenced sample consisted of naive CD4+ T cells from blood. Receptors originate from a man aged 30-40 years with type 1 diabetes.

V and J are TRBV5-1 and TRBJ2-1, with TRBD1 identical over 8 bases. Germline V CDR1 and CDR2: SGHRS, YFSETQ. Trimming cost V 3 bases and J 8 bases; bases outside gene matches: 10. This CDR3 is built from 15 residues. This chain's CDR3 is CASSSGQGTSHEQFF. The CDR3 DNA sequence: TGCGCCAGCAGCTCCGGACAGGGAACATCGCATGAGCAGTTCTTC.

This sequence joins TRBV25-1 and TRBJ2-3; D is possibly TRBD1 (5 bases). Germline assignment: CDR1 MGHDK and CDR2 SYGVNS. V lost 3 bases and J 0 bases, leaving 13 bases between the germline ends. The length of the CDR3 is 16 residues. CDR3 DNA sequence: TGTGCCAGCAGTGATGATAGGGGCCCTAGCACAGATACGCAGTATTTT. This sequence encodes CASSDDRGPSTDTQYF.

The genes are TRBV4-3 and TRBJ2-1; 8 bases map to TRBD2. V dropped 4 bases and J dropped 8; count of bases not matched to a gene: 16. CDR1 and CDR2 from the germline V gene are LGHNA and YSLEER. The CDR3 is made up of 17 amino acids. For the CDR3, the DNA is TGCGCCAGCAGCCGAAGACGGGGGGGACCGTTTGAAGATGAGCAGTTCTTC. Translated, it gives CASSRRRGGPFEDEQFF.

The rearrangement joins TRBV30 to TRBJ2-3, with 11 bases lining up with TRBD2. The CDR3 sequence is 17 residues long. V lost 2 bases to trimming and J lost 1 base; unmatched junction nucleotides: 8. Germline CDR1 and CDR2: GTSNPN and SVGIG (reference sequence). CDR3 DNA: TGTGCCTGGAGTAGTCTAGCGGGGGGCCGCGGCACAGATACGCAGTATTTT. Its protein is CAWSSLAGGRGTDTQYF.

V usage is TRBV29-1 and J usage is TRBJ2-7; 8 nucleotides line up with TRBD1. Germline V gives CDR1 SQVTM, CDR2 ANQGSEA. J gave up 6 bases and V 1 base, and 2 bases lay outside the gene matches. The CDR3 contains 12 residues. The CDR3 spells CSVEAQGGEQYF. The DNA of the CDR3 is TGCAGCGTTGAAGCACAGGGGGGCGAGCAGTACTTC.